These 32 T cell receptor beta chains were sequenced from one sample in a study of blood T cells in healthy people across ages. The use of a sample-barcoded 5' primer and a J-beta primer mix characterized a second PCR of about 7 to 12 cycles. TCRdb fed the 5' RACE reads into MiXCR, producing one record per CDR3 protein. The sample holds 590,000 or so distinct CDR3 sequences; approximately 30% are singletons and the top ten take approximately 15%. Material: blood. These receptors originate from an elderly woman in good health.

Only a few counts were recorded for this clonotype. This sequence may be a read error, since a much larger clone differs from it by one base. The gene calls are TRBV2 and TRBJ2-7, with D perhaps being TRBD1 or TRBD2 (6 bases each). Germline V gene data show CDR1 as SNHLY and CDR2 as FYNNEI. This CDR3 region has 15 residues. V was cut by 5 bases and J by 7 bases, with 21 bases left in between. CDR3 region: CASSRGQGMGNEQYF. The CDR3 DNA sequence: TGTGCCAGCAGTCGGGGGCAGGGGATGGGCAATGAGCAGTACTTC.

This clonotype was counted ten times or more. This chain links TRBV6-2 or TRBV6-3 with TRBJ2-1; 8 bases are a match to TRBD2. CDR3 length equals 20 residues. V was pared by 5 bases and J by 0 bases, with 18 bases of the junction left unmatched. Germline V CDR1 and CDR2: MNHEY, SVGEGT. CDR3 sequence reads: CASSRRGAGVHESSYNEQFF. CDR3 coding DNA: TGTGCCAGCAGTCGCCGTGGAGCGGGGGTCCACGAGAGCTCCTACAATGAGCAGTTCTTC.

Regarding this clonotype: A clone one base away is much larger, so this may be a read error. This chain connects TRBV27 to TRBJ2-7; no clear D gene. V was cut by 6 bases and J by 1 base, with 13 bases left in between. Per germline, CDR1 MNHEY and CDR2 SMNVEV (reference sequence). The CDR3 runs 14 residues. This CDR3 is CASRANPISYEQYF. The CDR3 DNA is TGTGCCAGCAGGGCGAACCCAATATCCTACGAGCAGTACTTC.

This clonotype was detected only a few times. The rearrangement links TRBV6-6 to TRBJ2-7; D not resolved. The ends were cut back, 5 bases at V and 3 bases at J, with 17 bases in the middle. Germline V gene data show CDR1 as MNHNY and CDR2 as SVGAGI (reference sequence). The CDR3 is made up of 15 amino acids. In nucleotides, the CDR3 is TGTGCCAGCAGTCCTTCCTTAGTGAAGAACTACGAGCAGTACTTC. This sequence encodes CASSPSLVKNYEQYF.

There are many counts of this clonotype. The CDR3 region has the DNA TGTGCCAGCAGCTCATCCTTAGGCGGGCTCGGGGAGACCCAGTACTTC. It yields the protein CASSSSLGGLGETQYF. The chain joins TRBV7-2 to TRBJ2-5, with D tentatively TRBD2 (5 bases). Germline V gene data show CDR1 as SGHTA and CDR2 as FQGNSA. The CDR3 is 16 amino acids. V dropped 4 bases and J dropped 5 bases, with 20 bases sitting between them. Filled out from reference TRBV7-2 and TRBJ2-5, the complete variable domain reads GAGVSQSPSNKVTEKGKDVELRCDPISGHTALYWYRQSLGQGLEFLIYFQGNSAPDKSGLPSDRFSAERTGGSVSTLTIQRTQQEDSAVYLCASSSSLGGLGETQYFGPGTRLLVL.

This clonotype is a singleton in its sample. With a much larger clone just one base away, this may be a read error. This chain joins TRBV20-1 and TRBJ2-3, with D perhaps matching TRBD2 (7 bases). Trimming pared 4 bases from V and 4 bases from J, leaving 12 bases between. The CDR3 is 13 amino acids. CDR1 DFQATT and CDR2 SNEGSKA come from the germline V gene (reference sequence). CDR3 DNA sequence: TGCAGTGCTACCGGGGGGCATGCAGATACGCAGTATTTT. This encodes CSATGGHADTQYF.

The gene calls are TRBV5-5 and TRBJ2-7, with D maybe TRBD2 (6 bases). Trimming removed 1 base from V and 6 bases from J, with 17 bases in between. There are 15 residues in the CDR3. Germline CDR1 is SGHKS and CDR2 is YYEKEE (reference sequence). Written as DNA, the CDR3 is TGTGCCAGCAGCTTGTCGGCTAGCGTTAGGCTCGAGCAGTACTTC. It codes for CASSLSASVRLEQYF.

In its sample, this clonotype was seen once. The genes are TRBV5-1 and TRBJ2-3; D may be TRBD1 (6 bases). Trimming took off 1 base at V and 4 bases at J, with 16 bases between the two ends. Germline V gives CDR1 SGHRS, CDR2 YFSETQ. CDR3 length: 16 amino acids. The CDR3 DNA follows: TGCGCCAGCAGCTTGACCGTCCAGGGGTCGGCAGATACGCAGTATTTT. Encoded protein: CASSLTVQGSADTQYF.

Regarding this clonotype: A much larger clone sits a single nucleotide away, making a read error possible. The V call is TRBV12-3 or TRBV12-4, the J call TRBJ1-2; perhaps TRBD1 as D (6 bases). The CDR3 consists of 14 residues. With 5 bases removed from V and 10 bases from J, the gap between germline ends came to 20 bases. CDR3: CASSRAGDINDYTF. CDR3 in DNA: TGTGCCAGCAGTCGCGCAGGGGACATTAACGACTACACCTTC.

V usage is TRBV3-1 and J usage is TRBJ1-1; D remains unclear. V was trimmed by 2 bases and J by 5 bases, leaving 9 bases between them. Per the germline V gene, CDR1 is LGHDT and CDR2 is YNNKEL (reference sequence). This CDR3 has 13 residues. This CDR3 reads CASSQLTGTEAFF. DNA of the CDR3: TGTGCCAGCAGCCAACTCACGGGGACTGAAGCTTTCTTT.

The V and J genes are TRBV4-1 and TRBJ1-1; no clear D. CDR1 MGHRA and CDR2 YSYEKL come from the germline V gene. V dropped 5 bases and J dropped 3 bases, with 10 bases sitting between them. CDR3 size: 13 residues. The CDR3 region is CASSSGPHTEAFF. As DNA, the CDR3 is TGCGCCAGCAGCTCCGGACCACACACTGAAGCTTTCTTT.

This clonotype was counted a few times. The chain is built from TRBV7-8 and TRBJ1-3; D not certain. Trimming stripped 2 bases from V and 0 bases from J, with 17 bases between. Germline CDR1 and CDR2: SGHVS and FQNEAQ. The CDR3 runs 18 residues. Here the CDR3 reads CASSLLLRHSISGNTIYF. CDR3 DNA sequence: TGTGCCAGCAGCTTACTTCTTCGGCACAGCATCTCTGGAAACACCATATATTTT.

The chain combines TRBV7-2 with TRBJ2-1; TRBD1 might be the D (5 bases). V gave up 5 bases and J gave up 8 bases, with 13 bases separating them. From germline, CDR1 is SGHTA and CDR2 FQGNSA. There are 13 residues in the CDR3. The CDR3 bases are TGTGCCAGCAGCCTCCCTCAGGGTGATGAGCAGTTCTTC. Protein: CASSLPQGDEQFF.

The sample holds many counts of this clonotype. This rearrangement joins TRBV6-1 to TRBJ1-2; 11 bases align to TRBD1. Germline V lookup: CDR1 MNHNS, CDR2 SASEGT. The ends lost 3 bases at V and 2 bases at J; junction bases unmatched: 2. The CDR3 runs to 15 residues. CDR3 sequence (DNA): TGTGCCAGCAGTGATAGGACAGGGGGCAACTATGGCTACACCTTC. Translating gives CASSDRTGGNYGYTF.

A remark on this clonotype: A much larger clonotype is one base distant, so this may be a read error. The CDR3 sequence: CASSQGSGPYNEQYF. CDR3 bases: TGCGCCAGCAGCCAAGGAAGCGGACCTTACAATGAGCAGTACTTC. The chain links TRBV4-3 to TRBJ2-7; the D gene is possibly TRBD2 (5 bases). CDR3 length equals 15 residues. Trimming left V 1 base short and J 7 bases short, with 17 bases between. Germline V gives CDR1 LGHNA, CDR2 YSLEER.

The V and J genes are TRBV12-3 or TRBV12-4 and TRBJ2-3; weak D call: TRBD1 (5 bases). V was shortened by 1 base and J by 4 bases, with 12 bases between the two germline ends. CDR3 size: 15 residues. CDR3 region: CASSLVTVRADTQYF. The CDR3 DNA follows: TGTGCCAGCAGTTTAGTGACAGTGAGAGCAGATACGCAGTATTTT.

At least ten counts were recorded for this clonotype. CDR3 amino acids: CASSGVGQIYGYTF. The CDR3 bases are TGTGCCAGCAGTGGGGTAGGGCAGATCTATGGCTACACCTTC. The V call is TRBV6-1, the J call TRBJ1-2, with D unresolved. With 4 bases removed from V and 4 bases from J, the gap between germline ends came to 13 bases. The CDR3 contains 14 residues. Germline CDR1 MNHNS, CDR2 SASEGT.

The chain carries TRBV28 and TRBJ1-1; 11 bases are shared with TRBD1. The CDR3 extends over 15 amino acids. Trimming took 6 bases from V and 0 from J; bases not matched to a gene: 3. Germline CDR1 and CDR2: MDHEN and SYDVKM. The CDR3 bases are TGTGCCAGCAGGGGACAGGGGGGCATGAACACTGAAGCTTTCTTT. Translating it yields CASRGQGGMNTEAFF.

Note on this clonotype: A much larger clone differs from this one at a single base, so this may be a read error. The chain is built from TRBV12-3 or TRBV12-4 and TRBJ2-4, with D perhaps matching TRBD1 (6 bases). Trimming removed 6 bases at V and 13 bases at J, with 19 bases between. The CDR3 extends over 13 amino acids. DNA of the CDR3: TGTGCCAGCAGGCAGACAGGTGCGTTGGAGCAGTACTTC. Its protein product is CASRQTGALEQYF.

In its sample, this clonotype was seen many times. For the CDR3, the DNA is TGTGCCAGCAGTGAAAGGAGTAGCTCCTACGAGCAGTACTTC. Its translation: CASSERSSSYEQYF. The rearrangement links TRBV2 to TRBJ2-7, with unresolved D. From germline, CDR1 is SNHLY and CDR2 FYNNEI. Trimming removed 2 bases at V and 0 bases at J, with 8 bases between. The CDR3 runs to 14 residues.

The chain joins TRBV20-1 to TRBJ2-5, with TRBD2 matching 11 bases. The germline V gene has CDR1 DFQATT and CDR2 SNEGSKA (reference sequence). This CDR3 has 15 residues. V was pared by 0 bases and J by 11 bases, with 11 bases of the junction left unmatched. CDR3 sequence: CSARDGLAGGGEQYF. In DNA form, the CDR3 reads TGCAGTGCTAGAGATGGTTTAGCGGGAGGGGGTGAGCAGTACTTC.

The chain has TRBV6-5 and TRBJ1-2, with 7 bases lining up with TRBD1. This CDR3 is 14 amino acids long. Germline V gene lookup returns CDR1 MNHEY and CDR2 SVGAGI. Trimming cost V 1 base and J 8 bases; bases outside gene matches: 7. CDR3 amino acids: CASSYYPDRMGYTF. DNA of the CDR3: TGTGCCAGCAGTTACTATCCGGACAGGATGGGCTACACCTTC.

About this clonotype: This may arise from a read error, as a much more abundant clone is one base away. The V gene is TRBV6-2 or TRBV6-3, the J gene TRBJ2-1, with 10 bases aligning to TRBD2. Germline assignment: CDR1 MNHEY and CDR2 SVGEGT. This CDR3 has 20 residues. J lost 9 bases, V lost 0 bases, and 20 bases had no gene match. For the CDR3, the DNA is TGTGCCAGCAGTTACTCGGTCAGCAGGGGGACTAGCGAGGGGCCGGGTGAGCAGTTCTTC. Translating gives CASSYSVSRGTSEGPGEQFF.

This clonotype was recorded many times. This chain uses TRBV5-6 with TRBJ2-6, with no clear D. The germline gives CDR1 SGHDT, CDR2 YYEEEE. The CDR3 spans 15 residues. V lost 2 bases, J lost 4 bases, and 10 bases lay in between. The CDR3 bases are TGTGCCAGCAGCTTACCACAGCCGGGGGCCAACGTCCTGACTTTC. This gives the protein CASSLPQPGANVLTF. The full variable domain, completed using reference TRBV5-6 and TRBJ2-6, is DAGVTQSPTHLIKTRGQQVTLRCSPKSGHDTVSWYQQALGQGPQFIFQYYEEEERQRGNFPDRFSGHQFPNYSSELNVNALLLGDSALYLCASSLPQPGANVLTFGAGSRLTVL.

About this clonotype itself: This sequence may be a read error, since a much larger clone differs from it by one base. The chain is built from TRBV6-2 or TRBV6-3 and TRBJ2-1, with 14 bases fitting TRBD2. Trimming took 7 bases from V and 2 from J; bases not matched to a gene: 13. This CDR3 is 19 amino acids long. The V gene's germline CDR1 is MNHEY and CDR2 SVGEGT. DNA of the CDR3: TGTGCCAGCACTAAAGGAGGACTAGCGGGGGGCTTAACCTACAATGAGCAGTTCTTC. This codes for CASTKGGLAGGLTYNEQFF.

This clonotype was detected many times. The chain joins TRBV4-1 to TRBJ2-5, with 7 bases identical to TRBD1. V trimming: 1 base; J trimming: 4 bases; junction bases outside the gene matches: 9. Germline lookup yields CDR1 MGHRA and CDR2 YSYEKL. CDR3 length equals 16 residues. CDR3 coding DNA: TGCGCCAGCAGCCAAGGGTGGGCAGGGGGTCGAGAGACCCAGTACTTC. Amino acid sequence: CASSQGWAGGRETQYF.

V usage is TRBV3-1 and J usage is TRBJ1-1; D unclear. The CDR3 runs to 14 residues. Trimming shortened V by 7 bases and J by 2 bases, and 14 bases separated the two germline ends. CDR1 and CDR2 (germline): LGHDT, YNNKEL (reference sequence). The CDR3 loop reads CASTATRKNTEAFF. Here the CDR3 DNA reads TGTGCCAGCACCGCGACACGAAAAAACACTGAAGCTTTCTTT.

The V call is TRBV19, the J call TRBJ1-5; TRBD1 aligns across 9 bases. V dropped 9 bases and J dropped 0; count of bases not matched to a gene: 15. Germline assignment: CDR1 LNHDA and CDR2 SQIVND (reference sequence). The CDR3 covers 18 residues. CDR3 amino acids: CASKAGTGSPYSNQPQHF. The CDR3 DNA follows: TGTGCCAGCAAAGCCGGGACAGGGTCCCCATATAGCAATCAGCCCCAGCATTTT.

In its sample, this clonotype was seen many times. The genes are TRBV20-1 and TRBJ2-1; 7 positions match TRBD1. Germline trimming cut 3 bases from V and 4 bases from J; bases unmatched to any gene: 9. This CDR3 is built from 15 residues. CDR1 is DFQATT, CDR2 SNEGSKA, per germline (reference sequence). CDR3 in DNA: TGCAGTGCTAGTCCTATCGACAGGGTTTACAATGAGCAGTTCTTC. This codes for CSASPIDRVYNEQFF.

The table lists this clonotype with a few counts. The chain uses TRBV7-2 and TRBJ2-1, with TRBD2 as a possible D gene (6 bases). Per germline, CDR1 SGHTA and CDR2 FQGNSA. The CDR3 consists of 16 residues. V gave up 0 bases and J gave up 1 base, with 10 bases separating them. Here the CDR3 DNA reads TGTGCCAGCAGCTTAGCTCTTGCGGGATCCTACAATGAGCAGTTCTTC. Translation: CASSLALAGSYNEQFF.

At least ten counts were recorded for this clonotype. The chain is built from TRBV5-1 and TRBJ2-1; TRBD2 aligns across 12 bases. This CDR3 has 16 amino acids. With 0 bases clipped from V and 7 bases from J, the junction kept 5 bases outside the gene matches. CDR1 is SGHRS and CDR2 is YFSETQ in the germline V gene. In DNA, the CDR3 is TGCGCCAGCAGCTTGGTGACTAGCGGGGGATGGAATGAGCAGTTCTTC. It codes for CASSLVTSGGWNEQFF.

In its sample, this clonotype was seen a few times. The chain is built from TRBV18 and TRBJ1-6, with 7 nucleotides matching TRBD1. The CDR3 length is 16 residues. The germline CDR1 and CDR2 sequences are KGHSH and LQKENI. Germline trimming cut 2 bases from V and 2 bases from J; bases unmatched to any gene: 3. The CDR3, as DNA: TGTGCCAGCTCACCATTGGGACAGCCCTATAATTCACCCCTCCACTTT. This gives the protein CASSPLGQPYNSPLHF.